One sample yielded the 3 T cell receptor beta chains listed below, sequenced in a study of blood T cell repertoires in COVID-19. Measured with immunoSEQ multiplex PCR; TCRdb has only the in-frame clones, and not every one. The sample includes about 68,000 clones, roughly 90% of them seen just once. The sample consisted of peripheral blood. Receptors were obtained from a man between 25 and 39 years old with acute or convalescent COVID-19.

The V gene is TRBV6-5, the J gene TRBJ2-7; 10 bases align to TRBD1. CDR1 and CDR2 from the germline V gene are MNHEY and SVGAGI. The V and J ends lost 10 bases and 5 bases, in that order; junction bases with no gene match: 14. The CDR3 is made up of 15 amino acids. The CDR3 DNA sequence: TGTGCCACCTCCCCACAAGTAGGGACAGGGGACGAGCAGTACTTC. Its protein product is CATSPQVGTGDEQYF.

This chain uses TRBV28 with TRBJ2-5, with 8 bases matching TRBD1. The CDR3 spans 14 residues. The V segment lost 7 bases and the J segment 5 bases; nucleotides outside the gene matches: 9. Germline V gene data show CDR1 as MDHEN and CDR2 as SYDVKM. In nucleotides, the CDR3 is TGTGCCAGCACCTCTGGGGGACAGGTGGAGACCCAGTACTTC. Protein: CASTSGGQVETQYF.

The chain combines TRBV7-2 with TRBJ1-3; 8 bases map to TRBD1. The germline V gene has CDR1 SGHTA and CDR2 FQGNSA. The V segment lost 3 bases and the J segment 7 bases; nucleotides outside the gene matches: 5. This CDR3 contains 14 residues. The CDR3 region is CASSFGQGANTIYF. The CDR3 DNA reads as TGTGCCAGCAGCTTCGGACAGGGAGCCAACACCATATATTTT. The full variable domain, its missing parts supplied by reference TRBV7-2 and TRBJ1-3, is GAGVSQSPSNKVTEKGKDVELRCDPISGHTALYWYRQSLGQGLEFLIYFQGNSAPDKSGLPSDRFSAERTGGSVSTLTIQRTQQEDSAVYLCASSFGQGANTIYFGEGSWLTVV.